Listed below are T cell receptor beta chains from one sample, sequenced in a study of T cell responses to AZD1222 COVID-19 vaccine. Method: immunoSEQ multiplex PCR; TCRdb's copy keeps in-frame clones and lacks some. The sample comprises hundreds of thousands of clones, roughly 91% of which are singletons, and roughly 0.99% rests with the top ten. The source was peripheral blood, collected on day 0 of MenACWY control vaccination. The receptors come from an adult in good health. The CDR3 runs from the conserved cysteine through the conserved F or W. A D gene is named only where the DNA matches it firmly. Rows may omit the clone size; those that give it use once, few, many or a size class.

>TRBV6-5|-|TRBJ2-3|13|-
TGTGCCAGCAGCGCGAACAGGGAGAATACGCAGTATTTT
CASSANRENTQYF
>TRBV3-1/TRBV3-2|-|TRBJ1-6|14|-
TGTGCCAGCAGCCATCGGACAGCAAATTCACCCCTCCACTTT
CASSHRTANSPLHF
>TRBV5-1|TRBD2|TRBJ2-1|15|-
TGCGCCAGCAGCTTGTCGCGGGGGGGCTACAATGAGCAGTTCTTC
CASSLSRGGYNEQFF
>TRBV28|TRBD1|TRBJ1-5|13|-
TGTGCCAGCAGTACCCACAGGGGGCAGCCCCAGCATTTT
CASSTHRGQPQHF
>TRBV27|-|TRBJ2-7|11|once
TGTGCCAGCAGTACAGCCTACGAGCAGTACTTC
CASSTAYEQYF
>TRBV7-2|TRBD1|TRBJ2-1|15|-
TGTGCCAGCAGCTGGACAGGGGGCGAGTACAATGAGCAGTTCTTC
CASSWTGGEYNEQFF
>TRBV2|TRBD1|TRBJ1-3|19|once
TGTGCCAGCAGCCTAAATGGGGGACAGGGGGCAAACACTGGAAACACCATATATTTT
CASSLNGGQGANTGNTIYF
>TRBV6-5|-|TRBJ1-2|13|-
TGTGCCAGCAGTTTGGAGCGGTCCTATGGCTACACCTTC
CASSLERSYGYTF
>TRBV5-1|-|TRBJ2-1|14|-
TGCGCCAGCAGCTTTGTGGGTTCCTACAATGAGCAGTTCTTC
CASSFVGSYNEQFF
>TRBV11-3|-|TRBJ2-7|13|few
TGTGCCAGCAGCTTAGATCAAAGTTCCGCGCAGTACTTC
CASSLDQSSAQYF
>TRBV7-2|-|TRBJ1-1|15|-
TGTGCCAGCAGCTTAGAGGCGGTGGTGAACACTGAAGCTTTCTTT
CASSLEAVVNTEAFF
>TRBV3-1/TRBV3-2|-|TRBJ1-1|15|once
TGTGCCAGCAGCTCAAGCCGCCAGGCGAACACTGAAGCTTTCTTT
CASSSSRQANTEAFF
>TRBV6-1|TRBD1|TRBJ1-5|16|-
TGTGCCAGCAGTGAATTTGACAGGGAGACTTATCAGCCCCAGCATTTT
CASSEFDRETYQPQHF
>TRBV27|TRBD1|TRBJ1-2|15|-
TGTGCCAGCAGTTCAACGAACAGGGGGCTGGGAGGCTACACCTTC
CASSSTNRGLGGYTF
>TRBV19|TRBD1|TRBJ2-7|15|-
TGTGCCAGTAGCGCCTCAGGGGGCGGCCCCTACGAGCAGTACTTC
CASSASGGGPYEQYF
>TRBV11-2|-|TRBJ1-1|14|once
TGTGCCAGCAGCCTTCAACAGGGGAACACTGAAGCTTTCTTT
CASSLQQGNTEAFF
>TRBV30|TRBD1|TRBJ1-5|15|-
TGTGCCTGGAGTCCTTCTGGACAGGGCAATCAGCCCCAGCATTTT
CAWSPSGQGNQPQHF
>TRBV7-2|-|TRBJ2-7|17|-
TGTGCCAGCAGCTCCATCCTTTCGCCTTCTAGCTCCTACGAGCAGTACTTC
CASSSILSPSSSYEQYF
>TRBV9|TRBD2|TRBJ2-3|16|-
TGTGCCAGCAGCGTAGATTCTAGCGGGGGATCAGATACGCAGTATTTT
CASSVDSSGGSDTQYF
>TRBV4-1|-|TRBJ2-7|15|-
TGCGCCAGCAGCCAAAGGAGAGACAGTCCCTACGAGCAGTACTTC
CASSQRRDSPYEQYF